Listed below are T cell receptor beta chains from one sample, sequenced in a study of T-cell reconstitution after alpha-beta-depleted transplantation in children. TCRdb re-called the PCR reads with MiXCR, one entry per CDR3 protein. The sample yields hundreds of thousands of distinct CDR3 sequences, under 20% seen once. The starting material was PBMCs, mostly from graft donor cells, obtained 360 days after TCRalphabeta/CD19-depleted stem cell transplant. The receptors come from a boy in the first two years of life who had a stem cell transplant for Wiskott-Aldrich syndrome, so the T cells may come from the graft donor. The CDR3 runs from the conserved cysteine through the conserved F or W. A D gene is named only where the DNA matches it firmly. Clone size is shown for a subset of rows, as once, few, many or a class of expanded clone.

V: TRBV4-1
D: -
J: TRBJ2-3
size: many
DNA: TGCGCCAGCGGAAGACAGGTCGCAGATACGCAGTATTTT
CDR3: CASGRQVADTQYF

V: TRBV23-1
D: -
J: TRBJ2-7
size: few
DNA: TGCGCCAGCGGGACCGGACGCTACGAGCAGTACTTC
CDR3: CASGTGRYEQYF

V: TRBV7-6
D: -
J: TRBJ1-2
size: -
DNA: TGTGCCAGCAGCTTAGCCCCGGGATCTAACTATGGCTACACCTTC
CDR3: CASSLAPGSNYGYTF

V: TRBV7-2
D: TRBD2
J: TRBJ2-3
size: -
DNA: TGTGCCAGCAGCTTAGTGGCTAGCGGAGGCACAGATACGCAGTATTTT
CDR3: CASSLVASGGTDTQYF

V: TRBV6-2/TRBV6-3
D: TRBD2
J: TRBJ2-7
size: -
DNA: TGTGCCAGCAGCCTGGGCGGGTTACGGAGGCTAGCGGGAGTCGACGAGCAGTACTTC
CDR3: CASSLGGLRRLAGVDEQYF

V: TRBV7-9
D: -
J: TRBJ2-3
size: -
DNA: TGTGCCAGCAGCTCGAGACGAGTTGGGAGAGGTACGCAGTATTTT
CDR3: CASSSRRVGRGTQYF

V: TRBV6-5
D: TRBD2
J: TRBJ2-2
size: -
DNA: TGTGCCAGCAAGCGGGGTAACACCGGGGAGCTGTTTTTT
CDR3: CASKRGNTGELFF

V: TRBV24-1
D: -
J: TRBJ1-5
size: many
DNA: TGTGCCACCAGTGATGGTGCCAATCAGCCCCAGCATTTT
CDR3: CATSDGANQPQHF

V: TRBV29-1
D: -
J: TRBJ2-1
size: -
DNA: TGCAGCGTTGAAGTCTCCCGAAATGAGCAGTTCTTC
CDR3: CSVEVSRNEQFF

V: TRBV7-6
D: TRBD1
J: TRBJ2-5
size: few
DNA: TGTGCCAGCAGCTCAAGGGTCTCCGGGACAGGGCAAGAGACCCAGTACTTC
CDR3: CASSSRVSGTGQETQYF

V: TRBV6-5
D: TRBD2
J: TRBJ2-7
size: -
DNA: TGTGCCAGCAGTTACCGGGCGGGAGGCGAGCAGTACTTC
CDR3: CASSYRAGGEQYF

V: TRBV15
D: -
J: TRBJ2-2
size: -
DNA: TGTGCCACCAGCAGAGATCTGGAGGGGGGGCTGGTCGGGGAGCTGTTTTTT
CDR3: CATSRDLEGGLVGELFF

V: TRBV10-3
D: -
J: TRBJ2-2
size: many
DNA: TGTGCCATCAGTGGACACGGTAACACCGGGGAGCTGTTTTTT
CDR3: CAISGHGNTGELFF

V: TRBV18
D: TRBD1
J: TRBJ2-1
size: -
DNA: TGTGCCAGCTCACCAAAATCCGGGACAGGGGCCTACAATGAGCAGTTCTTC
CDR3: CASSPKSGTGAYNEQFF

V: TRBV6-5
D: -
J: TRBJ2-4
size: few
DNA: TGTGCCAGCAGTTACTCGGGTGGCGGAAACATTCAGTACTTC
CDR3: CASSYSGGGNIQYF

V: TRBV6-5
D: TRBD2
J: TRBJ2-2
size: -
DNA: TGTGCCAGCAGTTACTCCGGACTAGCGGGAAGAGGCGGGGAGCTGTTTTTT
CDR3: CASSYSGLAGRGGELFF

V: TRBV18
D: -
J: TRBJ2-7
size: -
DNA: TGTGCCAGCTCACCAATTTCTACAGGGGAGCAGTACTTC
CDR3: CASSPISTGEQYF

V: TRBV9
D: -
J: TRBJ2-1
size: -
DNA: TGTGCCAGCAGCGTAGTGGTAGCTGGGGATGAGCAGTTCTTC
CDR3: CASSVVVAGDEQFF

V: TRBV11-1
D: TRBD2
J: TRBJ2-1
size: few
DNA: TGTGCCAGCAGCTTAGCGATTTCGGGTGGTAGCGGGGACAATGAGCAGTTCTTC
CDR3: CASSLAISGGSGDNEQFF

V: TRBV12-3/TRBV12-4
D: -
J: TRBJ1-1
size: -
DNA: TGTGCCAGCAGTTTGGGGAACAAGGGAAACACTGAAGCTTTCTTT
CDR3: CASSLGNKGNTEAFF

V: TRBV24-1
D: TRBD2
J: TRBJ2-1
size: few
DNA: TGTGCCACCTCCGGGACTAGCGGGTACAATGAGCAGTTCTTC
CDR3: CATSGTSGYNEQFF

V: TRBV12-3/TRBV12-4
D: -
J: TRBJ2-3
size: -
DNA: TGTGCCAGCAGTTTACCCCGGCTAGCTGGAGATACGCAGTATTTT
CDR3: CASSLPRLAGDTQYF

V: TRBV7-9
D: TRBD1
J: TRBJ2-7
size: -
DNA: TGTGCCAGCAGCACCTCCGGGACAGGGGGCTGGCAGTACTTC
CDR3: CASSTSGTGGWQYF

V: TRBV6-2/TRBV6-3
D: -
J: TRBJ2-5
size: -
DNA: TGTGCCAGCAGTTCGACCCTTTACAGGAGACAAGAGACCCAGTACTTC
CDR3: CASSSTLYRRQETQYF

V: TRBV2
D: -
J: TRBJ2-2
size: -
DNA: TGTGCCAGCGGGGCTAGCGCGAACACCGGGGAGCTGTTTTTT
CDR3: CASGASANTGELFF

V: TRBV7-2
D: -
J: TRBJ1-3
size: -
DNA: TGTGCCAGCAGCTTAGACCGTACCGGAAACACCATATATTTT
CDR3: CASSLDRTGNTIYF

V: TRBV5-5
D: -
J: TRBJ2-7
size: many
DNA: TGTGCCAGCAGCTTGGGATACAGGTACGAGCAGTACTTC
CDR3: CASSLGYRYEQYF

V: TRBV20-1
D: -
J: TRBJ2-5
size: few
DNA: TGCAGTGCTAGTCAGGGTGCAAGGGAGACCCAGTACTTC
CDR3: CSASQGARETQYF

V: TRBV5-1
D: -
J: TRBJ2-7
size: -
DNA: TGCGCCAGCAGCTTGGTCCCCAGGTCCGACTACGAGCAGTACTTC
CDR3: CASSLVPRSDYEQYF

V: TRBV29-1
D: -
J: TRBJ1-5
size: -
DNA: TGCAGCGACCCCAGGGTTAGCAATCAGCCCCAGCATTTT
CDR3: CSDPRVSNQPQHF

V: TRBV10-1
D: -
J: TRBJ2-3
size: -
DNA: TGCGCCAGCAGTGAGTCTGGAGGGATGGATACGCAGTATTTT
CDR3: CASSESGGMDTQYF

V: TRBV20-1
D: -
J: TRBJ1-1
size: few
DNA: TGCAGTGCTAGAGGCTGGTCCCGGGGCACTGAAGCTTTCTTT
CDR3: CSARGWSRGTEAFF

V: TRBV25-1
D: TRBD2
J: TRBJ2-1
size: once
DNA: TGTGCCAGCAGTGAATTGGAGAGACTAGCGGGACGCGAGCAGTTCTTC
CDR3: CASSELERLAGREQFF

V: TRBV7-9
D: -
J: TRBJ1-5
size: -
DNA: TGTGCCAGCAGCTTGTCAGGGATCAATCAGCCCCAGCATTTT
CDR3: CASSLSGINQPQHF

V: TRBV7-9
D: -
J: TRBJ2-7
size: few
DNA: TGTGCCAGCAGCCCAGAGGGGGTGGGCGAGCAGTACTTC
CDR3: CASSPEGVGEQYF

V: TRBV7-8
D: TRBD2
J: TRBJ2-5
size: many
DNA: TGTGCCAGCAGCTTAGTTAGGACTAGAGAGACCCAGTACTTC
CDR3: CASSLVRTRETQYF

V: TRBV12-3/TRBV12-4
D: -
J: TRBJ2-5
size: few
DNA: TGTGCCAGCAGTTTAGCGAGGTTGACAGCCAGGGGTGGAGAGACCCAGTACTTC
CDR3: CASSLARLTARGGETQYF

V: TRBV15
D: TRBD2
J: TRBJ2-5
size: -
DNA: TGTGCCACCAGCAGAGACCTCGGACTAGCGGGGAAAGAGACCCAGTACTTC
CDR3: CATSRDLGLAGKETQYF

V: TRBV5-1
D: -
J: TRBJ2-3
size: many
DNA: TGCGCCAGCAGCTTGGGACAGGTGTACGGGGATACGCAGTATTTT
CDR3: CASSLGQVYGDTQYF

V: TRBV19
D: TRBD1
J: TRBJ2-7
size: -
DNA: TGTGCCAGTAGGGACAGGTTTGGAGAGCAGTACTTC
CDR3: CASRDRFGEQYF

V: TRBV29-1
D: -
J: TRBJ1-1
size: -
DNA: TGCAGCGTTGAAGGGGTTAATCCTGAAGCTTTCTTT
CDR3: CSVEGVNPEAFF

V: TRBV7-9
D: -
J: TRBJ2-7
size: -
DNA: TGTGCCAGCAGCTTTTCCCCCCGACCGATCGGGGGCCCCTACGAGCAGTACTTC
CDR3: CASSFSPRPIGGPYEQYF

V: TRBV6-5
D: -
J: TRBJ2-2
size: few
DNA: TGTGCCAGCAGTTATTCGCCGGTGAACACCGGGGAGCTGTTTTTT
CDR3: CASSYSPVNTGELFF

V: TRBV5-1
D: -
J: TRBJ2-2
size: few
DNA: TGCGCCAGCAGCTTGGAAAATCGATTTCCAACCGGGGAGCTGTTTTTT
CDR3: CASSLENRFPTGELFF

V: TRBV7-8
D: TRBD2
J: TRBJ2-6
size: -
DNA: TGTGCCAGCAGCCACTTCGGGGGGGGACGCTCCTCTGGGGCCAACGTCCTGACTTTC
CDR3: CASSHFGGGRSSGANVLTF

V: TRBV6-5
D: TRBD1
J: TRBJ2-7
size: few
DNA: TGTGCCAGCAGTTACGGGACAGGGGGCGAGCAGTACTTC
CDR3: CASSYGTGGEQYF

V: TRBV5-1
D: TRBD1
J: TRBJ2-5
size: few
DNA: TGCGCCAGCAGCACCGGGACAGCAGAAGAGACCCAGTACTTC
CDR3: CASSTGTAEETQYF

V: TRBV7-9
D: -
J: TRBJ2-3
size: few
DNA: TGTGCCAGCAGCTCGACAGGAGATACGCAGTATTTT
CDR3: CASSSTGDTQYF

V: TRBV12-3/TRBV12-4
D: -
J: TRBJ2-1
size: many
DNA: TGTGCCAGCAGGGATCAACGAGGGGAGCAGTTCTTC
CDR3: CASRDQRGEQFF

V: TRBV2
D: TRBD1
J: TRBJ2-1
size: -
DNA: TGTGCCAGCACCTGGGGGGGACAGGGGAACAATGAGCAGTTCTTC
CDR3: CASTWGGQGNNEQFF

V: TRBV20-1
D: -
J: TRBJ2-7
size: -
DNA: TGCAGTGCTAGAGATTACTCAGCCACCGAGCAGTACTTC
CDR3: CSARDYSATEQYF

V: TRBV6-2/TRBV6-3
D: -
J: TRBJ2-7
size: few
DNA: TGTGCCAGCCTCGGACAGGAAAGACTAGAGGAGCAGTACTTC
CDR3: CASLGQERLEEQYF

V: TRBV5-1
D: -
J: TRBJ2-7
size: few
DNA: TGCGCCAGCAGCTTGGGACAGGGCGGAGGGGAGCAGTACTTC
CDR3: CASSLGQGGGEQYF

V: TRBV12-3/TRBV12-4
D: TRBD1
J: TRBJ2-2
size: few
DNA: TGTGCCAGCAGTACCGGGACAGGGGGCGCCGGGGAGCTGTTTTTT
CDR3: CASSTGTGGAGELFF

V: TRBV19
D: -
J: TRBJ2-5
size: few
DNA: TGTGCCAGTAGTATAGCCGCTACTTACCAAGAGACCCAGTACTTC
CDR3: CASSIAATYQETQYF

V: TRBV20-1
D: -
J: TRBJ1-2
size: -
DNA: TGCAGTGCTAGGGGATCAAGCTCCTATGGCTACACCTTC
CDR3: CSARGSSSYGYTF

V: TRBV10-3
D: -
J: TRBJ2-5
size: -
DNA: TGTGCCATCAGTGAGTCGGCTAGAGGGCCAGAGACCCAGTACTTC
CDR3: CAISESARGPETQYF

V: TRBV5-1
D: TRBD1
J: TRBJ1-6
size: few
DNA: TGCGCCAGCAGGATAAATACAGGGGTGAATTCACCCCTCCACTTT
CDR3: CASRINTGVNSPLHF

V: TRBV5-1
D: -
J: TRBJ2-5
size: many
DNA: TGCGCCAGCAGCGGCAGAGTTCAAGAGACCCAGTACTTC
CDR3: CASSGRVQETQYF